This passage covers 27 T cell receptor beta chains from one sample sequenced in a study of shared clonotypes between healthy human individuals. The table came from immunoSEQ multiplex PCR; TCRdb's copy has only in-frame clones and leaves some out. The data hold around 88,000 clones, with 67% observed a single time. Sequenced material: memory CD8+ T cells sorted from blood. Subset here: CD45RO+ cells pooled with CCR7-negative TemRA cells. The receptors shown here come from a man between 25 and 39 years old in good health.

The genes are TRBV7-9 and TRBJ1-1; no definite D call. The CDR3 has 12 amino acids. V lost 5 bases to trimming and J lost 2 bases, with 6 bases between them. Germline loops: CDR1 SEHNR, CDR2 FQNEAQ (reference sequence). Written as DNA, the CDR3 is TGTGCCAGCAGCCCTATAAACACTGAAGCTTTCTTT. Translation: CASSPINTEAFF.

The chain employs TRBV29-1 and TRBJ2-1; weak D call: TRBD2 (6 bases). CDR1 is SQVTM and CDR2 is ANQGSEA in the germline V gene. This CDR3 is built from 15 residues. V was clipped by 0 bases and J by 9 bases, with 18 bases between them. CDR3 DNA sequence: TGCAGCGTTGAAGATAGGCCTAGCGTTCGCCTTGAGCAGTTCTTC. Translation: CSVEDRPSVRLEQFF.

There are a few counts of this clone. The chain employs TRBV6-1 and TRBJ2-3, with TRBD1 matching 8 bases. The V gene end was trimmed by 7 bases and the J gene end by 2 bases; junction bases not matched to a gene: 8. The length of the CDR3 is 15 residues. The V gene's germline CDR1 is MNHNS and CDR2 SASEGT. The CDR3 loop is CASIPDRASTDTQYF. CDR3 bases: TGTGCCAGCATTCCGGACAGGGCCTCCACAGATACGCAGTATTTT.

The sample holds many counts of this clone. The chain combines TRBV27 with TRBJ1-1, with D maybe TRBD1 (6 bases). V shed 7 bases and J shed 3 bases, with 12 bases lying between them. This CDR3 contains 13 residues. Germline lookup yields CDR1 MNHEY and CDR2 SMNVEV (reference sequence). For the CDR3, the DNA is TGTGCCAGCAAACAGGGTTTGTACACTGAAGCTTTCTTT. It translates to CASKQGLYTEAFF.

The CDR3 nucleotides read TGTGCCACCATTGACAAGTGGGGGTCCCGCGGGACTGAAGCTTTCTTT. This sequence encodes CATIDKWGSRGTEAFF. This chain connects TRBV15 to TRBJ1-1; D may be TRBD1 (5 bases). V was trimmed by 7 bases and J by 5 bases, leaving 23 bases between them. The CDR3 is made up of 16 amino acids. The germline V gene encodes CDR1 LNHNV and CDR2 YYDKDF (reference sequence).

The CDR3 reads CASSVRQGALTGELFF. In DNA form, the CDR3 reads TGCGCCAGCAGTGTAAGACAGGGGGCATTAACCGGGGAGCTGTTTTTT. The V and J genes are TRBV10-1 and TRBJ2-2, with 10 nucleotides matching TRBD1. V trimming: 4 bases; J trimming: 5 bases; junction bases outside the gene matches: 7. The CDR3 covers 16 residues. CDR1 is WNHNN and CDR2 is SYGVQD in the germline V gene (reference sequence).

The chain uses TRBV21-1 and TRBJ1-5; the table's D call, TRBD1, has no DNA check behind it. TRBV21-1 is a pseudogene. This CDR3 contains 14 residues. The CDR3 spells CASSKPYKNQPQHF. CDR3 nucleotide sequence: TGTGCCAGCAGCAAACCTTACAAGAATCAGCCCCAGCATTTT.

In its sample, this clone was seen once. The chain employs TRBV28 and TRBJ2-5; a possible D gene is TRBD1 (6 bases). The CDR3 runs 15 residues. Trimming pared 1 base from V and 4 bases from J, leaving 13 bases between. Germline V gene sequence: CDR1 MDHEN, CDR2 SYDVKM. The CDR3 DNA is TGTGCCAGCAGTTTATCCACAGGGCTAGGAGAGACCCAGTACTTC. It codes for CASSLSTGLGETQYF.

The rearrangement joins TRBV5-1 to TRBJ2-7, with D perhaps matching TRBD1 (6 bases). Germline CDR1 SGHRS, CDR2 YFSETQ. V was cut by 0 bases and J by 3 bases, with 10 bases left in between. This CDR3 region has 14 residues. CDR3 amino acids: CASSLAGVFYEQYF. The CDR3 nucleotides are TGCGCCAGCAGCTTGGCAGGGGTCTTCTACGAGCAGTACTTC.

The chain employs TRBV9 and TRBJ2-5, with 8 nucleotides matching TRBD2. CDR3 length: 15 residues. Germline trimming cut 1 base from V and 5 bases from J; bases unmatched to any gene: 7. Germline CDR1 is SGDLS and CDR2 is YYNGEE. The CDR3 is CASSVSGSEGETQYF. CDR3 DNA: TGTGCCAGCAGCGTAAGCGGGAGTGAGGGCGAGACCCAGTACTTC.

This clone was seen once. V gene TRBV5-5 combines with J gene TRBJ1-4; no clear D gene. CDR3 length: 15 amino acids. Deletions cut 2 bases from V and 6 bases from J, with 14 bases between. Germline V gene sequence: CDR1 SGHKS, CDR2 YYEKEE (reference sequence). The CDR3: CASSFSWPFDEKLFF. CDR3 DNA: TGTGCCAGCAGCTTTTCCTGGCCCTTTGATGAAAAACTGTTTTTT.

This clone has only a few counts. This chain's CDR3 is CASKGTSGSSTDTQYF. The CDR3 region has the DNA TGTGCCAGCAAGGGTACTAGCGGGTCTAGCACAGATACGCAGTATTTT. This sequence joins TRBV6-4 and TRBJ2-3; TRBD2 aligns across 9 bases. The CDR3 contains 16 residues. Germline V gives CDR1 MRHNA, CDR2 SNTAGT. V dropped 7 bases and J dropped 0; count of bases not matched to a gene: 8.

The rearrangement joins TRBV2 to TRBJ2-7; D is unclear. In germline, CDR1 is SNHLY, CDR2 FYNNEI. This CDR3 has 13 residues. Trimming pared 2 bases from V and 5 bases from J, leaving 10 bases between. The DNA for the CDR3 is TGTGCCAGCAGTGAACTTACCCCGGACGAGCAGTACTTC. Its translation: CASSELTPDEQYF.

The chain carries TRBV9 and TRBJ1-1; 8 bases are a match to TRBD1. The trim removed 7 bases at V and 4 bases at J, leaving 12 bases unmatched. Germline-derived CDR1 and CDR2 are SGDLS and YYNGEE. This CDR3 contains 15 residues. The CDR3 reads CASAPASGGLTEAFF. As DNA, the CDR3 is TGTGCCAGCGCGCCGGCCTCAGGGGGCCTCACTGAAGCTTTCTTT.

J is TRBJ2-5 and V is TRBV7-8, with 9 bases matching TRBD1. The junction had 7 bases not matched to a gene; V was cut back by 0 bases and J by 5 bases. This CDR3 comprises 16 residues. CDR1 is SGHVS and CDR2 is FQNEAQ in the germline V gene. This chain's CDR3 is CASSLATGGAGETQYF. Written as DNA, the CDR3 is TGTGCCAGCAGCTTAGCAACAGGGGGCGCGGGGGAGACCCAGTACTTC.

This clone was observed a handful of times. A much bigger clone sits one base away, suggesting this may be a read error. The same CDR3 is also encoded by other DNA sequences in this sample. V is TRBV4-3 and J is TRBJ2-1; TRBD1 matches 9 bases. V was clipped by 1 base and J by 0 bases; unmatched bases: 1. The CDR3 totals 16 residues. Germline V gene lookup returns CDR1 LGHNA and CDR2 YSLEER. This chain's CDR3 is CASSQVTGGSYNEQFF. CDR3 bases: TGCGCCAGCAGCCAAGTGACAGGGGGCTCCTACAATGAGCAGTTCTTC.

This chain's CDR3 is CASSHGGGTSGTPGVNEQFF. CDR3 DNA: TGTGCCAGTAGCCATGGAGGTGGGACTAGCGGTACACCGGGCGTTAATGAGCAGTTCTTC. The gene calls are TRBV19 and TRBJ2-1, with TRBD2 identical over 11 bases. The CDR3 is 20 amino acids. Germline assignment: CDR1 LNHDA and CDR2 SQIVND (reference sequence). The trim removed 6 bases at V and 7 bases at J, leaving 23 bases unmatched.

A remark on this clone: The same CDR3 can be traced to other DNA sequences in this sample. V is TRBV29-1 and J is TRBJ1-1; D is uncertain. The CDR3 has 12 amino acids. V was shortened by 4 bases and J by 0 bases, with 6 bases between the two germline ends. Germline CDR1 and CDR2: SQVTM and ANQGSEA. Here the CDR3 DNA reads TGCAGCGTTGCACCAATGAACACTGAAGCTTTCTTT. Its protein product is CSVAPMNTEAFF.

This clone was counted only a few times. The chain couples TRBV6-5 to TRBJ1-5; 8 bases fit TRBD1. V lost 2 bases to trimming and J lost 5 bases; unmatched junction nucleotides: 2. CDR3 length: 14 amino acids. Germline V gives CDR1 MNHEY, CDR2 SVGAGI. CDR3 DNA: TGTGCCAGCAGTTACACGACAGGGGATCAGCCCCAGCATTTT. Residues: CASSYTTGDQPQHF.

The rearrangement links TRBV6-1 to TRBJ2-7; the D is unclear. V dropped 0 bases and J dropped 2 bases, with 11 bases sitting between them. CDR1 is MNHNS and CDR2 is SASEGT in the germline V gene. This CDR3 has 15 residues. The DNA of the CDR3 is TGTGCCAGCAGTGAAGCCCCGGGCCCCACCTACGAGCAGTACTTC. This encodes CASSEAPGPTYEQYF.

The gene calls are TRBV11-2 and TRBJ2-7; no definite D call. V was pared by 8 bases and J by 0 bases, with 14 bases between. CDR1 and CDR2 (germline): SGHAT, FQNNGV. CDR3 length: 14 residues. The CDR3 sequence is CASQHRVRSYEQYF. In DNA, the CDR3 is TGTGCCAGCCAGCATCGGGTCCGCTCCTACGAGCAGTACTTC.

This clone was detected many times. V is TRBV6-1 and J is TRBJ2-1, with 8 positions matching TRBD2. J gave up 4 bases and V 3 bases, and 5 bases lay outside the gene matches. Per the germline V gene, CDR1 is MNHNS and CDR2 is SASEGT. The length of the CDR3 is 15 residues. This CDR3 is CASSDSGGDYNEQFF. DNA for the CDR3: TGTGCCAGCAGTGACTCGGGAGGGGATTACAATGAGCAGTTCTTC.

This clone was detected a few times. This chain uses TRBV25-1 with TRBJ2-4; D call uncertain. CDR1 and CDR2 from the germline V gene are MGHDK and SYGVNS. The CDR3 is 13 residues long. Trimming pared 3 bases from V and 0 bases from J, leaving 3 bases between. CDR3 DNA sequence: TGTGCCAGCAGTGATCGAGCCAAAAACATTCAGTACTTC. It is translated as CASSDRAKNIQYF.

The V call is TRBV28, the J call TRBJ2-1, with a weak D call TRBD1 (6 bases). Germline assignment: CDR1 MDHEN and CDR2 SYDVKM. V lost 4 bases to trimming and J lost 6 bases, with 22 bases between them. This CDR3 contains 17 residues. The CDR3: CASSSAWADSYFNEQFF. DNA of the CDR3: TGTGCCAGCAGTTCGGCCTGGGCGGACAGCTATTTCAATGAGCAGTTCTTC.

J is TRBJ2-7 and V is TRBV15; D is unresolved. The germline V and J ends were trimmed by 2 bases and 1 base, with 15 bases remaining between them. The CDR3 loop spans 16 amino acids. The V gene's germline CDR1 is LNHNV and CDR2 YYDKDF (reference sequence). The CDR3 is CATSRPGWGRSYEQYF. The CDR3 DNA sequence: TGTGCCACCAGCAGACCAGGTTGGGGAAGGTCCTACGAGCAGTACTTC. The complete variable domain, with remaining parts taken from reference TRBV15 and TRBJ2-7, reads DAMVIQNPRYQVTQFGKPVTLSCSQTLNHNVMYWYQQKSSQAPKLLFHYYDKDFNNEADTPDNFQSRRPNTSFCFLDIRSPGLGDTAMYLCATSRPGWGRSYEQYFGPGTRLTVT.

This clone has just a few counts. The chain uses TRBV5-4 and TRBJ2-1; TRBD2 matches at 9 bases. Germline CDR1 is SGHNT and CDR2 is YYREEE (reference sequence). This CDR3 is 17 amino acids long. V gave up 5 bases and J gave up 8 bases; unmatched junction bases: 17. The CDR3 is CASSFGGRSSGSDEQFF. In DNA form, the CDR3 reads TGTGCCAGCAGTTTTGGGGGGAGGAGTAGCGGGAGCGATGAGCAGTTCTTC.

The gene calls are TRBV2 and TRBJ2-7; 8 positions agree with TRBD2. The CDR3 consists of 18 residues. Germline assignment: CDR1 SNHLY and CDR2 FYNNEI. The V and J ends lost 2 bases and 8 bases, in that order; junction bases with no gene match: 20. CDR3 nucleotide sequence: TGTGCCAGCAGTGAAACCTCGGGCCGACTAGCGACCTGGTCCCAGCAGTACTTC. Protein product: CASSETSGRLATWSQQYF. The entire variable domain, with the rest obtained from reference TRBV2 and TRBJ2-7, is as follows: EPEVTQTPSHQVTQMGQEVILRCVPISNHLYFYWYRQILGQKVEFLVSFYNNEISEKSEIFDDQFSVERPDGSNFTLKIRSTKLEDSAMYFCASSETSGRLATWSQQYFGPGTRLTVT.